This TCR beta chain was found in a study of cytomegalovirus exposure and HLA in healthy donors. Study-level results: Later analysis showed TCR association rates varying by HLA locus, highest for DRB1 and lowest for HLA-C. Later on, an analysis found that several of the most significant clusters appeared to be linked to common viral pathogens, which included parvovirus B19. The authors later found most CMV-associated TCR beta chains appeared HLA-restricted. Presence/absence analyses treated sequencing depth as roughly uniform across donors.

V shed 8 bases and J shed 7 bases, with 17 bases lying between them. CDR1 is LNHDA, CDR2 SQIVND, per germline (reference sequence). The CDR3 is 14 amino acids. A word on this clone: The antigen is not known.

The PCR used 60 Vbeta and 13 Jbeta primers. Sequencing used immunoSEQ multiplex PCR; TCRdb keeps in-frame clones, though not all of them. There are around 150,000 clones in the sample; roughly 87% occur only once, and roughly 0.5% lies in the top ten. This rearrangement joins TRBV19 to TRBJ2-2; perhaps TRBD2 as D (6 bases). The sample was PBMCs. The clonotype comes from a woman aged 40 to 50 in good health and CMV-seronegative. The CDR3 coding sequence is TGTGCCAGTGGAACATCAGGAGGGAGCGGGGAGCTGTTTTTT. Residues: CASGTSGGSGELFF.